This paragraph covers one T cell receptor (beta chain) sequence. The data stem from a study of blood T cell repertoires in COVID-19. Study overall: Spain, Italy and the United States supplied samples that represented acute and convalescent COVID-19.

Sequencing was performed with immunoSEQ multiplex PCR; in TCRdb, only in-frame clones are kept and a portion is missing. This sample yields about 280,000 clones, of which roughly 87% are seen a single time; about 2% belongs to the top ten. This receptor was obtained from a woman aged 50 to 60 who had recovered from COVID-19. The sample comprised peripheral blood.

This chain's CDR3 is CASSVEIAGNHYGYTF. The CDR3 coding sequence is TGTGCCAGCAGCGTAGAGATCGCAGGGAATCACTATGGCTACACCTTC. The rearrangement links TRBV9 to TRBJ1-2; maybe TRBD1 (5 bases). This CDR3 is built from 16 residues. V lost 0 bases, J lost 3 bases, and 15 bases lay in between. CDR1 is SGDLS, CDR2 YYNGEE, per germline.